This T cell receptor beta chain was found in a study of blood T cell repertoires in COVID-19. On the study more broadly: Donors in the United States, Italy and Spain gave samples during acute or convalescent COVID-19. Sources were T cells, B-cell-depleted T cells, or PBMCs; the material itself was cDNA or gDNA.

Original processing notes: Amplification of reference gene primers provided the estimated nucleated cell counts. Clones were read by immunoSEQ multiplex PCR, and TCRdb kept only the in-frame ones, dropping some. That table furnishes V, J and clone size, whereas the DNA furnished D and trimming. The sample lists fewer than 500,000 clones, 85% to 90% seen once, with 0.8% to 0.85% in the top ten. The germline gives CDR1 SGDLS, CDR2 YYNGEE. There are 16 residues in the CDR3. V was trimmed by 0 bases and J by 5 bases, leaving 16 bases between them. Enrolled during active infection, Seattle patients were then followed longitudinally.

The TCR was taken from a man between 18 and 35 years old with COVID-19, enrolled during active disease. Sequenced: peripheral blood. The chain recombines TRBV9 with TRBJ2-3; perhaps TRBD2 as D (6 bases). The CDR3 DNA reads TGTGCCAGCAGCGTAGCCCCACGGGGGATACTAGATACGCAGTATTTT. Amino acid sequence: CASSVAPRGILDTQYF.